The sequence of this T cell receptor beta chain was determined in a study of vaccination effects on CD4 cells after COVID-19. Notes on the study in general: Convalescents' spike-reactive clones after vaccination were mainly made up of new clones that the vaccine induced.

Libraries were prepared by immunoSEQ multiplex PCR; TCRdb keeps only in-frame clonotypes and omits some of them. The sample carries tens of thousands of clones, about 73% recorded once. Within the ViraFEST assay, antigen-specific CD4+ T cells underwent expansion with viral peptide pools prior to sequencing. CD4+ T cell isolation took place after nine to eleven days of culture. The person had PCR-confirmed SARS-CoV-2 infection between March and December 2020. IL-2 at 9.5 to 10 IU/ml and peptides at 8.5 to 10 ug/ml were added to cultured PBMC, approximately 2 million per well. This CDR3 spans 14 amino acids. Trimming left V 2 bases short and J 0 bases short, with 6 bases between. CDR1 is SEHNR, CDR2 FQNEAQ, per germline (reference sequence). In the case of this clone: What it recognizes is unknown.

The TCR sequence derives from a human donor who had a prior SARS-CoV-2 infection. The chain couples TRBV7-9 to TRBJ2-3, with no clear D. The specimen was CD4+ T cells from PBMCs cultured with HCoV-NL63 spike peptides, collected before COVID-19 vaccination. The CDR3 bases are TGTGCCAGCAGCTTAACCCAGAGCACAGATACGCAGTATTTT. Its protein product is CASSLTQSTDTQYF.